The 22 T cell receptor beta chains reported below all come from one sample, sequenced in a study of glioma-infiltrating T cells after dendritic cell vaccination. Sequenced by immunoSEQ multiplex PCR; TCRdb stores in-frame clones only, minus some. Found here are approximately 22,000 clones, 79% of them singletons; the top ten hold around 36%. Sequences were derived from blood, sampled before dendritic cell vaccination. These receptors were taken from a human donor with glioblastoma.

V gene TRBV9 combines with J gene TRBJ2-6; 12 bases agree with TRBD1. The CDR3 spans 18 residues. Trimming took 4 bases from V and 3 from J; bases not matched to a gene: 8. The germline gives CDR1 SGDLS, CDR2 YYNGEE. Here the CDR3 reads CASSSRWDRGLGANVLTF. The CDR3, as DNA: TGTGCCAGCAGCAGTAGGTGGGACAGGGGGCTTGGGGCCAACGTCCTGACTTTC.

V and J are TRBV4-2 and TRBJ2-7, with TRBD2 identical over 11 bases. The germline CDR1 and CDR2 sequences are LGHNA and YNFKEQ. The CDR3 has 15 amino acids. The trim removed 4 bases at V and 7 bases at J, leaving 9 bases unmatched. The CDR3 region is CASSPLTSGTGEQYF. The CDR3 DNA reads as TGTGCCAGCAGCCCCTTGACTAGCGGGACGGGTGAGCAGTACTTC.

CDR3 sequence: CAASGTGGYEQYF. The CDR3 DNA is TGTGCCGCCTCCGGGACAGGGGGCTACGAGCAGTACTTC. The chain recombines TRBV27 with TRBJ2-7, with 11 bases identical to TRBD1. This CDR3 has 13 residues. V was pared by 11 bases and J by 3 bases, with 6 bases of the junction left unmatched. Germline V gene sequence: CDR1 MNHEY, CDR2 SMNVEV (reference sequence).

The V call is TRBV20-1, the J call TRBJ2-3; D is unresolved. CDR3 length: 10 residues. Germline-derived CDR1 and CDR2 are DFQATT and SNEGSKA (reference sequence). With 3 bases removed from V and 6 bases from J, the gap between germline ends came to 4 bases. CDR3 DNA: TGCAGTGCTAGTTCTGATACGCAGTATTTT. It codes for CSASSDTQYF.

This clone was seen a single time. The chain couples TRBV5-5 to TRBJ1-2, with TRBD1 matching over 8 bases. Per the germline V gene, CDR1 is SGHKS and CDR2 is YYEKEE (reference sequence). The CDR3 sequence is 15 residues long. With V trimmed by 2 bases and J by 3 bases, 6 bases remained unmatched. Here the CDR3 DNA reads TGTGCCAGCAGCTTTTTACAGGGGGTTCACTATGGCTACACCTTC. Translated, it gives CASSFLQGVHYGYTF. The full variable domain, completed using reference TRBV5-5 and TRBJ1-2, is DAGVTQSPTHLIKTRGQQVTLRCSPISGHKSVSWYQQVLGQGPQFIFQYYEKEERGRGNFPDRFSARQFPNYSSELNVNALLLGDSALYLCASSFLQGVHYGYTFGSGTRLTVV.

The chain links TRBV2 to TRBJ2-2, with 7 bases lining up with TRBD1. The CDR3 length is 15 residues. J lost 1 base, V lost 3 bases, and 2 bases had no gene match. Germline lookup yields CDR1 SNHLY and CDR2 FYNNEI. In nucleotides, the CDR3 is TGTGCCAGCAGTGAGACAGGGATGAACACCGGGGAGCTGTTTTTT. It yields the protein CASSETGMNTGELFF. Drawing the rest from reference TRBV2 and TRBJ2-2, the complete variable domain is EPEVTQTPSHQVTQMGQEVILRCVPISNHLYFYWYRQILGQKVEFLVSFYNNEISEKSEIFDDQFSVERPDGSNFTLKIRSTKLEDSAMYFCASSETGMNTGELFFGEGSRLTVL.

This sequence joins TRBV5-1 and TRBJ2-3; weak D call: TRBD1 (5 bases). CDR1 is SGHRS, CDR2 YFSETQ, per germline. The CDR3 loop spans 12 amino acids. The V end lost 5 bases, the J end lost 9 bases, and 13 bases lay between the germline ends. CDR3 coding DNA: TGCGCCAGCAGTACAGGTTCACGAACGCAGTATTTT. Translating it yields CASSTGSRTQYF.

This clone was counted between two and nine times. J is TRBJ2-7 and V is TRBV7-2; 11 nucleotides align to TRBD2. This CDR3 has 18 amino acids. The trim removed 2 bases at V and 2 bases at J, leaving 11 bases unmatched. Germline V gene sequence: CDR1 SGHTA, CDR2 FQGNSA. In nucleotides, the CDR3 is TGTGCCAGCAGCTTATCCCCCGCGACTAGCGGGACCCCCTACGAGCAGTACTTC. Translation gives CASSLSPATSGTPYEQYF.

The rearrangement joins TRBV11-2 to TRBJ2-3; 11 positions match TRBD2. Germline V gene lookup returns CDR1 SGHAT and CDR2 FQNNGV. This CDR3 spans 16 amino acids. J lost 7 bases, V lost 3 bases, and 9 bases had no gene match. CDR3: CASSFSPSSGRNTQYF. The CDR3 bases are TGTGCCAGCAGCTTCAGCCCTTCTAGCGGGAGGAATACGCAGTATTTT.

The V gene is TRBV30, the J gene TRBJ2-7; 8 bases match TRBD1. The CDR3 has 12 amino acids. V trimming: 1 base; J trimming: 9 bases; junction bases outside the gene matches: 5. The germline V gene has CDR1 GTSNPN and CDR2 SVGIG (reference sequence). The CDR3 loop is CAWSEGRGRQYF. DNA for the CDR3: TGTGCCTGGAGTGAGGGCAGGGGGCGGCAGTACTTC.

The gene calls are TRBV4-2 and TRBJ2-1; 12 nucleotides line up with TRBD2. Unmatched junction bases numbered 9, after V lost 1 base and J lost 2 bases. The CDR3 has 19 amino acids. Germline CDR1 LGHNA, CDR2 YNFKEQ. CDR3 amino acids: CASSQVLAGGPLAYNEQFF. CDR3 nucleotides: TGTGCCAGCAGCCAAGTGCTAGCGGGAGGGCCTTTGGCCTACAATGAGCAGTTCTTC.

The chain is built from TRBV5-1 and TRBJ1-2; the D gene is possibly TRBD1 (5 bases). The CDR3 has 14 residues. The germline V and J ends were trimmed by 0 bases and 5 bases, with 11 bases remaining between them. Germline V gene sequence: CDR1 SGHRS, CDR2 YFSETQ. The CDR3 loop reads CASSLESRQYGYTF. CDR3 bases: TGCGCCAGCAGCTTGGAGTCCCGACAGTATGGCTACACCTTC.

V usage is TRBV11-3 and J usage is TRBJ2-2; 8 bases are a match to TRBD1. From germline, CDR1 is SGHNT and CDR2 YENEEA. The CDR3 is 15 amino acids. V trimming: 6 bases; J trimming: 1 base; junction bases outside the gene matches: 4. CDR3 sequence: CASRGQAGNTGELFF. For the CDR3, the DNA is TGTGCCAGCAGGGGACAGGCGGGGAACACCGGGGAGCTGTTTTTT.

The chain recombines TRBV7-2 with TRBJ1-1; 8 positions match TRBD1. With V trimmed by 1 base and J by 7 bases, 8 bases remained unmatched. The CDR3 contains 15 residues. Germline-derived CDR1 and CDR2 are SGHTA and FQGNSA. The CDR3 region has the DNA TGTGCCAGCAGCTTAGTGGACAGGGTCCCCGTTGAAGCTTTCTTT. It translates to CASSLVDRVPVEAFF. The complete variable domain, with remaining parts taken from reference TRBV7-2 and TRBJ1-1, reads GAGVSQSPSNKVTEKGKDVELRCDPISGHTALYWYRQSLGQGLEFLIYFQGNSAPDKSGLPSDRFSAERTGGSVSTLTIQRTQQEDSAVYLCASSLVDRVPVEAFFGQGTRLTVV.

The table lists this clone with a few counts. V and J are TRBV28 and TRBJ2-5, with 10 bases fitting TRBD1. This CDR3 spans 13 amino acids. V shed 7 bases, J shed 5 bases, and the junction held 4 bases outside the gene matches. Germline V gene data show CDR1 as MDHEN and CDR2 as SYDVKM. DNA for the CDR3: TGTGCCAGCATGACAGGGGGCTCGGAGACCCAGTACTTC. Translating it yields CASMTGGSETQYF.

Only a few counts were recorded for this clone. The chain recombines TRBV27 with TRBJ2-5; 8 nucleotides line up with TRBD2. This CDR3 contains 15 residues. The V gene's germline CDR1 is MNHEY and CDR2 SMNVEV (reference sequence). The trim removed 6 bases at V and 1 base at J, leaving 7 bases unmatched. CDR3 bases: TGTGCCAGCAGCCCCGAGCGGGAGCGCCAAGAGACCCAGTACTTC. It encodes CASSPERERQETQYF.

The rearrangement uses TRBV6-1 and TRBJ2-3; D gene ambiguous. The CDR3 covers 15 residues. In germline, CDR1 is MNHNS, CDR2 SASEGT. V lost 3 bases and J lost 0, with 10 bases in between. CDR3 DNA sequence: TGTGCCAGCAGTGACCCCCTGACTAGCACAGATACGCAGTATTTT. Translating gives CASSDPLTSTDTQYF.

The chain has TRBV25-1 and TRBJ2-6; 9 nucleotides line up with TRBD1. V shed 8 bases and J 2 bases; nucleotides not matched to a gene: 10. Looked up from germline, CDR1 is MGHDK and CDR2 is SYGVNS. CDR3 length equals 17 residues. In nucleotides, the CDR3 is TGTGCCAGCCGTCCGGGACAGGGACTGCCTGGGGCCAACGTCCTGACTTTC. It translates to CASRPGQGLPGANVLTF.

The chain combines TRBV5-8 with TRBJ2-2, with 7 bases that match TRBD2. V was pared by 4 bases and J by 0 bases, with 3 bases of the junction left unmatched. The CDR3 loop spans 15 amino acids. Germline CDR1 SGHTS, CDR2 YDEGEE. CDR3 residues: CASSVGLSNTGELFF. The DNA for the CDR3 is TGTGCCAGCAGCGTGGGACTATCGAACACCGGGGAGCTGTTTTTT.

This chain links TRBV15 with TRBJ2-7; D might be TRBD1 (6 bases). Trimming took 7 bases from V and 5 from J, leaving 18 bases between them. The CDR3 covers 14 residues. Germline CDR1 reads LNHNV; CDR2 reads YYDKDF (reference sequence). CDR3 sequence reads: CATTTGKATDEQYF. CDR3 DNA sequence: TGTGCCACCACCACAGGGAAAGCCACCGACGAGCAGTACTTC.

The chain is built from TRBV5-1 and TRBJ2-7; 10 nucleotides match TRBD2. The CDR3 totals 16 residues. The J segment lost 1 base and the V segment lost 4 bases, leaving 8 bases of the junction unmatched. CDR1 SGHRS and CDR2 YFSETQ come from the germline V gene. The CDR3 nucleotides read TGCGCCAGCAGCCCAAGCGGGAGGGCCGGGTCCTACGAGCAGTACTTC. This translates into CASSPSGRAGSYEQYF.

The chain carries TRBV18 and TRBJ1-5; the match to TRBD1 covers 11 bases. The V gene end was trimmed by 6 bases and the J gene end by 0 bases; junction bases not matched to a gene: 7. The CDR3 totals 17 residues. Per germline, CDR1 KGHSH and CDR2 LQKENI. In nucleotides, the CDR3 is TGTGCCAGCTCCTACGGACAGGGGGCGGATAGCAATCAGCCCCAGCATTTT. Translating gives CASSYGQGADSNQPQHF.